Listed here are 9 T cell receptor beta chains from one sample, sequenced in a study of read filtering for tumor transcriptome and immune sequencing. The library was built from around 380 ng RNA with molecular barcoded adaptors for alpha/delta and beta/gamma chains. TCRdb re-analysed the reads in MiXCR, keeping a single row per CDR3 protein. The sample carries around 48,000 distinct CDR3 sequences, roughly 19% recorded once. The sequenced sample consisted of a population of CD138-negative cells sorted from bone marrow. These receptors were obtained from a donor aged 40 or older with multiple myeloma.

This clonotype has a single count. Given a much more abundant clone one base away, this may be a read error. J is TRBJ1-1 and V is TRBV7-9; D ambiguous. V shed 2 bases and J shed 2 bases, with 6 bases lying between them. This CDR3 is built from 13 residues. Germline assignment: CDR1 SEHNR and CDR2 FQNEAQ (reference sequence). CDR3: CASSLHANTEAFF. The CDR3 bases are TGTGCCAGCAGCTTACACGCTAACACTGAAGCTTTCTTT.

This clonotype was picked up one time. A much larger clone is a single base away; this may be a read error. The chain is built from TRBV20-1 and TRBJ2-3, with TRBD2 matching 7 bases. Germline loops: CDR1 DFQATT, CDR2 SNEGSKA (reference sequence). Trimming at V came to 0 bases and at J to 4 bases, leaving 7 bases not matched to a gene. The CDR3 has 15 amino acids. In DNA form, the CDR3 reads TGCAGTGCTAGAGATGTGGCGGGAGCAGCAGATACGCAGTATTTT. Its translation is CSARDVAGAADTQYF.

Regarding this clonotype: The junction shows a germline mismatch at one end, possibly a read error. The J gene is TRBJ2-3, the V gene TRBV11-3, with 8 bases aligning to TRBD2. This CDR3 region has 19 residues. CDR1 is SGHNT, CDR2 YENEEA, per germline. This CDR3 is CASSSGIGTCGRMADAQYF. CDR3 sequence (DNA): TGTGCCAGCAGCTCGGGCATTGGGACTTGCGGGAGGATGGCAGATGCGCAGTATTTT.

The rearrangement joins TRBV20-1 to TRBJ2-3; D may match TRBD1 or TRBD2 (5 bases each). Germline CDR1 DFQATT, CDR2 SNEGSKA (reference sequence). This CDR3 has 16 residues. The V and J ends lost 3 bases and 0 bases respectively, with 16 bases between them. The CDR3 DNA follows: TGCAGTGCTAGGAGGACCGGGGCCCCTAGCACAGATACGCAGTATTTT. Its translation: CSARRTGAPSTDTQYF.

To note about this clonotype: A much larger clonotype is one base distant, so this may be a read error. The CDR3 sequence is CASSSWTSGRKGTQYF. CDR3 DNA: TGTGCCAGCAGCTCCTGGACTAGCGGGAGAAAAGGGACCCAGTACTTC. The chain links TRBV5-6 to TRBJ2-5; TRBD2 aligns across 13 bases. Germline CDR1 is SGHDT and CDR2 is YYEEEE. The length of the CDR3 is 16 residues. V was pared by 3 bases and J by 7 bases, with 9 bases of the junction left unmatched.

Comments on this clonotype: Only one base separates this from a far larger clonotype, so it likely reflects a read error. The J gene is TRBJ2-1, the V gene TRBV7-2; no reliable D call. The CDR3 length is 13 residues. The germline CDR1 and CDR2 sequences are SGHTA and FQGNSA. The CDR3 sequence is CASSLGTPNELFF. CDR3 DNA: TGTGCCAGCAGCTTAGGGACCCCCAATGAGCTGTTCTTC.

This clonotype was seen a few times. This chain links TRBV18 with TRBJ1-5; 8 bases are shared with TRBD1. The V segment lost 5 bases and the J segment 4 bases; nucleotides outside the gene matches: 4. CDR1 and CDR2 from the germline V gene are KGHSH and LQKENI. The CDR3 is made up of 14 amino acids. CDR3 nucleotide sequence: TGTGCCAGCTCATCTACAGGGGGAAATCAGCCCCAGCATTTT. Amino acid sequence: CASSSTGGNQPQHF.

This clonotype came up many times. The chain recombines TRBV30 with TRBJ1-3; 8 bases match TRBD1. Germline CDR1 GTSNPN, CDR2 SVGIG (reference sequence). J lost 4 bases, V lost 0 bases, and 5 bases had no gene match. CDR3 size: 15 residues. CDR3 region: CAWSVGQGGGNTIYF. In DNA form, the CDR3 reads TGTGCCTGGAGTGTAGGACAGGGAGGAGGAAACACCATATATTTT.

This clonotype has at least ten counts. This chain links TRBV4-1 with TRBJ1-5, with D tentatively TRBD1 (5 bases). The V end lost 5 bases, the J end lost 7 bases, and 12 bases lay between the germline ends. The CDR3 contains 13 residues. CDR1 is MGHRA, CDR2 YSYEKL, per germline. CDR3 region: CASSKPGDQPQHF. CDR3 DNA sequence: TGCGCCAGCAGCAAGCCCGGGGACCAGCCCCAGCATTTT.